Each of the 32 T cell receptor beta chains below was sequenced from the same sample in a study of blood T cell repertoires in COVID-19. Sequenced by immunoSEQ multiplex PCR; TCRdb stores in-frame clones only, minus some. The sample has 140,000 or so clones, roughly 81% seen once; the top ten hold approximately 3%. Sequencing was done on a sample of PBMCs or T cells enriched from blood (not recorded which). The source of these receptors is a woman between 50 and 59 years old with acute COVID-19.

The J gene is TRBJ2-1, the V gene TRBV5-1; TRBD2 is a possible D gene (5 bases). The ends were cut back, 2 bases at V and 7 bases at J, with 16 bases in the middle. This CDR3 spans 15 amino acids. The germline V gene has CDR1 SGHRS and CDR2 YFSETQ. CDR3 sequence reads: CASSFDPGGLNEQFF. DNA for the CDR3: TGCGCCAGCAGCTTTGACCCGGGCGGGTTGAATGAGCAGTTCTTC.

On this clone: Since no conserved phenylalanine or tryptophan closes the CDR3, a read error is the likely cause. The chain couples TRBV30 to TRBJ1-1, with D possibly being TRBD1 (5 bases). The CDR3 sequence is 12 residues long. Germline V gene lookup returns CDR1 GTSNPN and CDR2 SVGIG (reference sequence). V lost 1 base, J lost 4 bases, and 7 bases lay in between. DNA for the CDR3: TGTGCCTGGAGTGGGGGCGGCACTGAAGCTTTCTCT. Encoded protein: CAWSGGGTEAFS.

The chain has TRBV9 and TRBJ2-7, with 8 positions matching TRBD1. CDR1 is SGDLS and CDR2 is YYNGEE in the germline V gene. V trimming: 3 bases; J trimming: 3 bases; junction bases outside the gene matches: 8. The CDR3 is 15 residues long. This CDR3 is CASSADRGRDYEQYF. The CDR3 bases are TGTGCCAGCAGCGCCGACAGGGGAAGAGACTACGAGCAGTACTTC.

The chain combines TRBV27 with TRBJ2-3, with 10 bases lining up with TRBD2. The ends lost 7 bases at V and 4 bases at J; junction bases unmatched: 5. Germline V CDR1 and CDR2: MNHEY, SMNVEV (reference sequence). There are 14 residues in the CDR3. CDR3 DNA: TGTGCCAGCAAGACCGGGACTAGCGCAGATACGCAGTATTTT. Translated: CASKTGTSADTQYF.

The chain carries TRBV21-1 and TRBJ2-7; no DNA check was done on the table's D call, TRBD1. TRBV21-1 is a known pseudogene. The CDR3 runs to 16 residues. The chain's CDR3 is CASSIRTGLDPYEQYF. The CDR3 DNA reads as TGTGCCAGCAGCATTCGGACAGGCCTCGACCCCTACGAGCAGTACTTC.

The chain links TRBV6-6 to TRBJ2-5; TRBD1 is a possible D gene (5 bases). Germline values: CDR1 MNHNY, CDR2 SVGAGI (reference sequence). Between the trimmed V and J ends, which lost 5 bases and 5 bases, there was a span of 15 bases. This CDR3 contains 14 residues. CDR3 nucleotide sequence: TGTGCCAGCAGTAACAGGAACCCCGGGGAGACCCAGTACTTC. It codes for CASSNRNPGETQYF.

V and J are TRBV5-4 and TRBJ2-3, with 13 bases aligning to TRBD2. J was trimmed by 4 bases and V by 3 bases; bases with no gene match: 8. Looked up from germline, CDR1 is SGHNT and CDR2 is YYREEE (reference sequence). The CDR3 is made up of 17 amino acids. CDR3 coding DNA: TGTGCCAGCAGCTCACGACTAGCGGGAGGTGGGGCAGATACGCAGTATTTT. Amino acids: CASSSRLAGGGADTQYF.

CDR3 DNA sequence: TGTGCCAGCAGTTTAGGCACTAGCGAAAAACTGTTTTTT. Translation: CASSLGTSEKLFF. This rearrangement joins TRBV12-3 or TRBV12-4 to TRBJ1-4; D gene ambiguous. This CDR3 spans 13 amino acids. The ends were cut back, 1 base at V and 8 bases at J, with 8 bases in the middle.

The rearrangement joins TRBV27 to TRBJ1-5; 8 bases are shared with TRBD1. V was clipped by 4 bases and J by 5 bases; unmatched bases: 13. The CDR3 sequence is 17 residues long. CDR1 is MNHEY, CDR2 SMNVEV, per germline (reference sequence). The CDR3 here is CASSSNLWTGRDQPQHF. The DNA of the CDR3 is TGTGCCAGCAGTTCGAACCTTTGGACAGGGCGGGATCAGCCCCAGCATTTT.

The chain joins TRBV6-1 to TRBJ1-4, with 10 bases aligning to TRBD1. The CDR3 runs 16 residues. Germline V gives CDR1 MNHNS, CDR2 SASEGT. Germline trimming cut 2 bases from V and 7 bases from J; bases unmatched to any gene: 7. CDR3 DNA sequence: TGTGCCAGCAGTGAACTCGGGACAGGGGTTACTGAAAAACTGTTTTTT. Translated, it gives CASSELGTGVTEKLFF.

V gene TRBV12-5 combines with J gene TRBJ2-3, with 9 bases lining up with TRBD2. V gave up 6 bases and J gave up 4 bases; unmatched junction bases: 8. This CDR3 is 15 amino acids long. The germline CDR1 and CDR2 sequences are LGHNT and FRNRAP. The CDR3 is CASGAVAGVSDTQYF. The CDR3 coding sequence is TGTGCTAGTGGGGCTGTAGCGGGAGTATCAGATACGCAGTATTTT.

The rearrangement uses TRBV4-2 and TRBJ2-3, with 14 bases that match TRBD2. The length of the CDR3 is 19 residues. The V segment lost 0 bases and the J segment 4 bases; nucleotides outside the gene matches: 9. Germline V lookup: CDR1 LGHNA, CDR2 YNFKEQ. Written as DNA, the CDR3 is TGTGCCAGCAGCCAAGACTCGACTAGCGGGAGGGCCCGGCCAGATACGCAGTATTTT. This encodes CASSQDSTSGRARPDTQYF.

V and J are TRBV7-2 and TRBJ1-3; 8 bases map to TRBD1. CDR1 is SGHTA and CDR2 is FQGNSA in the germline V gene. V trimming: 5 bases; J trimming: 0 bases; junction bases outside the gene matches: 9. CDR3 size: 17 residues. CDR3 sequence: CASSPQGTGFSGNTIYF. CDR3 in DNA: TGTGCCAGCAGCCCACAGGGGACAGGCTTCTCTGGAAACACCATATATTTT.

The rearrangement uses TRBV4-1 and TRBJ2-5; the D gene is possibly TRBD1 (6 bases). CDR3 length: 16 amino acids. The germline gives CDR1 MGHRA, CDR2 YSYEKL. V dropped 3 bases and J dropped 3 bases, with 17 bases sitting between them. DNA of the CDR3: TGCGCCAGCAGCCATCTACCGGGACAACGAGAAGAGACCCAGTACTTC. Its protein is CASSHLPGQREETQYF.

The rearrangement joins TRBV30 to TRBJ2-5, with 11 bases matching TRBD2. J lost 7 bases, V lost 6 bases, and 10 bases had no gene match. Germline assignment: CDR1 GTSNPN and CDR2 SVGIG (reference sequence). There are 14 residues in the CDR3. CDR3 protein: CACGGLAGAGTQYF. The DNA of the CDR3 is TGTGCCTGCGGAGGACTAGCGGGTGCAGGGACCCAGTACTTC.

This clone came up once. The chain combines TRBV12-3 or TRBV12-4 with TRBJ1-3; D is ambiguous. Trimming cost V 6 bases and J 3 bases, with 6 bases left between them. The CDR3 runs to 12 residues. CDR3 region: CASSTIGNTIYF. The DNA for the CDR3 is TGTGCCAGCAGCACAATTGGAAACACCATATATTTT.

The gene calls are TRBV2 and TRBJ1-2; D perhaps matches TRBD1 (6 bases). Trimming stripped 4 bases from V and 4 bases from J, with 16 bases between. The length of the CDR3 is 15 residues. CDR1 SNHLY and CDR2 FYNNEI come from the germline V gene. CDR3 sequence: CASSGNRAFGYGYTF. The CDR3 region has the DNA TGTGCCAGCAGTGGCAACAGGGCTTTTGGCTATGGCTACACCTTC.

The V and J genes are TRBV7-6 and TRBJ2-5; D might be TRBD1 (6 bases). CDR3 length equals 15 residues. Per germline, CDR1 SGHVS and CDR2 FNYEAQ. The ends were cut back, 5 bases at V and 1 base at J, with 14 bases in the middle. CDR3 sequence reads: CASSQVGQIQETQYF. The CDR3, as DNA: TGTGCCAGCAGCCAAGTCGGACAGATCCAAGAGACCCAGTACTTC.

This sequence joins TRBV9 and TRBJ1-6, with unresolved D. Germline V gene sequence: CDR1 SGDLS, CDR2 YYNGEE. There are 14 residues in the CDR3. V lost 5 bases and J lost 5, with 11 bases in between. CDR3 protein: CASREQKDNSPLHF. The CDR3 DNA is TGTGCCAGCAGAGAACAGAAAGATAATTCACCCCTCCACTTT.

The chain employs TRBV29-1 and TRBJ2-3, with TRBD1 identical over 10 bases. J was trimmed by 3 bases and V by 4 bases; bases with no gene match: 16. The V gene's germline CDR1 is SQVTM and CDR2 ANQGSEA. The length of the CDR3 is 18 residues. CDR3 DNA sequence: TGCAGCGTTGTGGCCGGGACAGGGGTCTTATTCGGGACAGATACGCAGTATTTT. Amino acids: CSVVAGTGVLFGTDTQYF.

The V call is TRBV19, the J call TRBJ2-1, with 7 bases identical to TRBD1. The CDR3 covers 14 residues. Germline CDR1 and CDR2: LNHDA and SQIVND (reference sequence). The V segment lost 6 bases and the J segment 7 bases; nucleotides outside the gene matches: 9. The CDR3 DNA follows: TGTGCCAGTAGCACAGGGGCGGGTTTGAATGAGCAGTTCTTC. This codes for CASSTGAGLNEQFF.

The V call is TRBV29-1, the J call TRBJ2-1; D is uncertain. This CDR3 is built from 16 residues. Germline V gene data show CDR1 as SQVTM and CDR2 as ANQGSEA. With 5 bases removed from V and 1 base from J, the gap between germline ends came to 18 bases. This CDR3 reads CSVIPRSFESYNEQFF. DNA for the CDR3: TGCAGCGTTATTCCACGGTCCTTTGAGTCCTACAATGAGCAGTTCTTC.

This clone was counted once. The chain carries TRBV6-5 and TRBJ1-1; D perhaps matches TRBD1 (6 bases). This CDR3 has 13 amino acids. Germline V gene sequence: CDR1 MNHEY, CDR2 SVGAGI. The V and J ends lost 7 bases and 1 base respectively, with 10 bases between them. This chain's CDR3 is CASKDRTNTEAFF. In DNA form, the CDR3 reads TGTGCCAGCAAGGACAGAACGAACACTGAAGCTTTCTTT.

The chain has TRBV27 and TRBJ2-1, with 10 bases matching TRBD2. The CDR3 covers 15 residues. Germline CDR1 and CDR2: MNHEY and SMNVEV (reference sequence). CDR3 in DNA: TGTGCGGCGGGAAAGCGGGAGGGCGCCTACAATGAGCAGTTCTTC. This sequence encodes CAAGKREGAYNEQFF.

This clone was observed once. This rearrangement joins TRBV5-1 to TRBJ1-4; a weak D match, TRBD1 (5 bases). Germline CDR1 is SGHRS and CDR2 is YFSETQ. The CDR3 runs 14 residues. Trimming shortened V by 1 base and J by 6 bases, and 10 bases separated the two germline ends. CDR3 loop: CASSLLGGDEKLFF. The CDR3 region has the DNA TGCGCCAGCAGCTTGCTGGGGGGAGATGAAAAACTGTTTTTT.

The rearrangement links TRBV6-5 to TRBJ2-1; 7 bases align to TRBD2. Germline assignment: CDR1 MNHEY and CDR2 SVGAGI. The CDR3 has 14 residues. Unmatched junction bases numbered 7, after V lost 7 bases and J lost 4 bases. CDR3 amino acids: CASNPYSGYNEQFF. In nucleotides, the CDR3 is TGTGCCAGCAACCCATATAGCGGGTACAATGAGCAGTTCTTC.

CDR3 nucleotide sequence: TGTGCCAGCAGTGGTGGGCAGGATCCTTATAGCAATCAGCCCCAGCATTTT. Protein: CASSGGQDPYSNQPQHF. The chain has TRBV6-4 and TRBJ1-5; D is unclear. Between the trimmed V and J ends, which lost 4 bases and 0 bases, there was a span of 16 bases. Looked up from germline, CDR1 is MRHNA and CDR2 is SNTAGT. The CDR3 is 17 amino acids.

The rearrangement links TRBV24-1 to TRBJ2-2, with D tentatively TRBD1 (5 bases). V lost 0 bases to trimming and J lost 1 base, with 11 bases between them. CDR3 size: 17 residues. CDR1 and CDR2 (germline): KGHDR, SFDVKD. Here the CDR3 DNA reads TGTGCCACCAGTGATTTGAGGGGCCCAGGGAACACCGGGGAGCTGTTTTTT. As protein: CATSDLRGPGNTGELFF.

This chain joins TRBV5-1 and TRBJ2-7, with 10 positions matching TRBD2. Losses at the gene ends were 2 bases for V and 3 bases for J; bases not matched to a gene: 5. The CDR3 is 15 amino acids. Germline V gene lookup returns CDR1 SGHRS and CDR2 YFSETQ. This chain's CDR3 is CASSFRLAGNYEQYF. The CDR3 DNA follows: TGCGCCAGCAGCTTTAGACTAGCGGGCAACTACGAGCAGTACTTC.

The genes are TRBV10-1 and TRBJ1-4; 8 bases fit TRBD1. The germline gives CDR1 WNHNN, CDR2 SYGVQD (reference sequence). CDR3 length equals 14 residues. J was trimmed by 3 bases and V by 6 bases; bases with no gene match: 3. The CDR3 is CASSKDRANEKLFF. DNA for the CDR3: TGCGCCAGCAGCAAGGACAGGGCTAATGAAAAACTGTTTTTT.

The rearrangement uses TRBV29-1 and TRBJ1-1; 11 nucleotides agree with TRBD1. Germline lookup yields CDR1 SQVTM and CDR2 ANQGSEA. Unmatched junction bases numbered 3, after V lost 6 bases and J lost 6 bases. CDR3 size: 12 residues. The CDR3 loop reads CSVGDRGSEAFF. As DNA, the CDR3 is TGCAGCGTGGGGGACAGGGGGTCTGAAGCTTTCTTT.

The gene calls are TRBV27 and TRBJ2-7, with 9 bases fitting TRBD1. The V gene end was trimmed by 2 bases and the J gene end by 2 bases; junction bases not matched to a gene: 4. Germline CDR1 MNHEY, CDR2 SMNVEV (reference sequence). CDR3 length equals 15 residues. The CDR3 nucleotides read TGTGCCAGCAGTTTAACCGGGACAGGGACCTACGAGCAGTACTTC. The encoded protein is CASSLTGTGTYEQYF.